A selection of T cell receptor beta chains follows, all from one sample in a study of T-cell reconstitution after alpha-beta-depleted transplantation in children. TCRdb passed the PCR reads through MiXCR, listing each CDR3 protein once. The data contain about 580,000 distinct CDR3 sequences, roughly 23% of them singletons. The sequencing used PBMCs, mostly from graft donor cells, collected 360 days after TCRalphabeta/CD19-depleted stem cell transplant. These receptor sequences come from a boy younger than two who had a stem cell transplant for acute myeloid leukemia, so the T cells may come from the graft donor. Each CDR3 is given with its conserved first and last residue. The order of the fields is J gene, clone size, V gene, CDR3 protein. Clone size is given for some rows only: seen once, a few or many times, or a class if the clone is expanded.

TRBJ1-4 once TRBV28 CASSRREGEKLFF
TRBJ1-6 many TRBV20-1 CSARSLYNSPLHF
TRBJ2-3 - TRBV27 CASRPFRGSLATSTDTQYF
TRBJ2-1 many TRBV5-6 CATRMGGRNEQFF
TRBJ2-1 - TRBV24-1 CATSDNASGGAYNEQFF
TRBJ2-2 few TRBV2 CASSDRESTGELFF
TRBJ1-2 few TRBV6-1 CASSPRWGRDPSNYGYTF
TRBJ2-7 few TRBV7-9 CASSFQGHEQYF
TRBJ2-2 - TRBV5-1 CASSYPGGSLLTGELFF
TRBJ1-2 few TRBV6-6 CASNEGLYGYTF
TRBJ2-5 few TRBV6-6 CASSYVKETQYF
TRBJ1-1 few TRBV3-1 CASRKGAVNTEAFF
TRBJ2-1 many TRBV5-6 CASSFGQGGFNEQFF
TRBJ2-2 - TRBV7-9 CASSLYPGELFF
TRBJ2-2 many TRBV15 CATSREKFTNTGELFF
TRBJ1-1 many TRBV20-1 CSARVGVNTEAFF
TRBJ1-1 many TRBV20-1 CSANAAAGTEAFF
TRBJ2-2 many TRBV12-3/TRBV12-4 CASSFWPTNTGELFF
TRBJ2-3 - TRBV12-3/TRBV12-4 CASSLGAGIFADTQYF
TRBJ1-2 few TRBV4-2 CASSQDRGDVGYTF
TRBJ2-1 few TRBV4-3 CASSGEGTAPNEQFF
TRBJ2-3 - TRBV7-2 CASSLWWGGQGTDTQYF
TRBJ1-1 few TRBV7-9 CASSIRGYNTEAFF
TRBJ2-1 few TRBV19 CASSTRGNNEQFF
TRBJ2-7 - TRBV20-1 CSAPRQGPGEQYF
TRBJ2-7 few TRBV29-1 CSVDSGSSYEQYF
TRBJ2-1 - TRBV5-1 CASTQARLAGGSNEQFF
TRBJ1-2 few TRBV15 CATSSTGEGWYGYTF
TRBJ2-5 - TRBV6-5 CASSYSGKQAQYF
TRBJ2-5 - TRBV25-1 CASSPTGAQETQYF
TRBJ2-4 - TRBV6-2/TRBV6-3 CASSYGQGGAKNIQYF
TRBJ2-3 - TRBV5-5 CASSYRQAFTDTQYF
TRBJ2-7 many TRBV12-3/TRBV12-4 CASSLGTYEQYF
TRBJ2-1 - TRBV7-9 CASSFPHLGQNEQFF
TRBJ2-7 - TRBV4-1 CASSPLGTSGGTYEQYF
TRBJ1-1 - TRBV6-2/TRBV6-3 CASSWAGRDTEAFF
TRBJ2-1 - TRBV12-5 CASGLVGRGQGF
TRBJ2-3 - TRBV5-1 CASSFTGGGADTQYF
TRBJ2-5 - TRBV12-3/TRBV12-4 CASAARTGETF
TRBJ1-1 many TRBV12-3/TRBV12-4 CASSENRNTEAFF
TRBJ2-7 - TRBV28 CASSLLRVQDYEQYF
TRBJ2-7 - TRBV20-1 CSAIPGTSNYEQYF
TRBJ2-1 - TRBV7-9 CASSPDINEQFF
TRBJ2-5 - TRBV29-1 CSVGGGQETQYF
TRBJ1-2 - TRBV12-3/TRBV12-4 CASSLRGHYGYTF
TRBJ2-2 - TRBV6-5 CASSFSGLAATGELFF
TRBJ1-1 few TRBV24-1 CATSDPPRDRVEEAFF
TRBJ2-1 few TRBV12-3/TRBV12-4 CASSPGVFSYNEQFF
TRBJ2-7 - TRBV7-2 CASSPTGTGPYEQYF
TRBJ1-1 many TRBV20-1 CSASRTMNTEAFF
TRBJ2-1 few TRBV7-3 CASSPGLAGGREQFF